This TCR beta chain was documented in a study of T cells in Graves' hyperthyroidism and ophthalmopathy. Germline-derived CDR1 and CDR2 are LGHDT and YNNKEL (reference sequence). V shed 6 bases and J shed 5 bases, with 19 bases lying between them. CDR3 size: 15 residues. RNA transcripts yielded amplified TCR beta CDR3 regions. TCR CDR3 regions were first amplified by RT-PCR with HTBI primers. TCRdb reprocessed the multiplex PCR reads with MiXCR, giving one entry per CDR3 protein. The repertoire has around 400,000 distinct CDR3 sequences, 13% of them found once; the top ten carry 9% to 9.5%. Lactation, pregnancy, other autoimmune disease or uncontrolled infection excluded patients. Orbital computed tomography, thyroid ultrasound, serum thyroxine and TRAb, and clinical symptoms together informed the diagnoses. It was 8 to 10 ml of fresh peripheral blood that supplied the PBMCs.

This chain uses TRBV3-1 with TRBJ2-5; D is possibly TRBD1 (5 bases). The TCR originated in a woman aged 18-35 years with Graves' hyperthyroidism. The sample consisted of blood. CDR3 region: CASRKGSSRRETQYF. The CDR3 DNA sequence: TGTGCCAGCAGGAAGGGGTCCTCCCGGCGGGAGACCCAGTACTTC.